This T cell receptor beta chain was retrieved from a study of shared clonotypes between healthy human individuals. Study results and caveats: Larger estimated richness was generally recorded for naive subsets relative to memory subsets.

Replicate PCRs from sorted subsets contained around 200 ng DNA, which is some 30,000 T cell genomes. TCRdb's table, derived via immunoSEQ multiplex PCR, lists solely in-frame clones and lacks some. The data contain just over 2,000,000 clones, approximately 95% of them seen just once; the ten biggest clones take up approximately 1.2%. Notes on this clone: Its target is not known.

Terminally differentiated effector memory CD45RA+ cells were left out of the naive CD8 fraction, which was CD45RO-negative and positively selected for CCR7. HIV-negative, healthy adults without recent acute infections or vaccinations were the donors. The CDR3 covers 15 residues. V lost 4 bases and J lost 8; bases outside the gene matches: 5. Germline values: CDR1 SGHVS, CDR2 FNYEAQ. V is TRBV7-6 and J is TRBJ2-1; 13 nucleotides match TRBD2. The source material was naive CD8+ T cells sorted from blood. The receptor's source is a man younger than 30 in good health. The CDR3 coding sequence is TGTGCCAGCAGCTCAAGACTAGCGGGAGGTTATGAGCAGTTCTTC. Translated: CASSSRLAGGYEQFF.